Each of the 18 T cell receptor beta chains below was sequenced from the same sample in a study of T cells after yellow fever vaccination. One entry per CDR3 protein results from TCRdb running MiXCR on the 5' RACE reads. The data show around 310,000 distinct CDR3 sequences, about 9.5% seen once. The sequenced sample was PBMCs, obtained on the day of the first yellow fever vaccination. The source is a young man who received the YFV17D yellow fever vaccine.

In this sample, this clonotype turned up a few times. The chain combines TRBV28 with TRBJ2-7; 12 nucleotides match TRBD1. This CDR3 region has 15 residues. V lost 3 bases and J lost 6; bases outside the gene matches: 6. Germline V gene data show CDR1 as MDHEN and CDR2 as SYDVKM. The CDR3 loop is CASSFLGQGAGEQYF. DNA for the CDR3: TGTGCCAGCAGTTTTTTGGGACAGGGGGCTGGCGAGCAGTACTTC.

The J gene is TRBJ2-1, the V gene TRBV10-3; no clear D. This CDR3 is built from 14 residues. Looked up from germline, CDR1 is ENHRY and CDR2 is SYGVKD. V lost 10 bases and J 0 bases, leaving 13 bases between the germline ends. The CDR3, as DNA: TGTGCCACCAGAGACGGAACCTCCTACAATGAGCAGTTCTTC. Translating gives CATRDGTSYNEQFF.

As to this clonotype: Germline and junction disagree at one end, which may indicate a read error. The chain couples TRBV6-5 to TRBJ2-7; TRBD1 matches 8 bases. Germline CDR1 is MNHEY and CDR2 is SVGAGI. CDR3 length: 13 residues. This chain's CDR3 is CASRYWTGHEQYF. CDR3 in DNA: TGTGCCAGCAGATACTGGACAGGGCACGAGCAGTACTTC.

The chain uses TRBV6-5 and TRBJ2-6; D remains unclear. The CDR3 has 16 residues. Per germline, CDR1 MNHEY and CDR2 SVGAGI. The V end lost 0 bases, the J end lost 0 bases, and 6 bases lay between the germline ends. CDR3 sequence reads: CASSYSSRSGANVLTF. The DNA for the CDR3 is TGTGCCAGCAGTTACTCGTCCCGCTCTGGGGCCAACGTCCTGACTTTC.

This clonotype showed up just a few times. CDR3 in amino acids: CSAPMGGLDTDTQYF. The CDR3 DNA is TGCAGTGCTCCCATGGGGGGGCTAGACACAGATACGCAGTATTTT. The chain is built from TRBV20-1 and TRBJ2-3; TRBD2 might be the D (7 bases). V shed 5 bases and J shed 2 bases, with 17 bases lying between them. Germline V CDR1 and CDR2: DFQATT, SNEGSKA (reference sequence). The CDR3 runs to 15 residues.

The rearrangement uses TRBV6-5 and TRBJ2-1; 7 nucleotides line up with TRBD2. Germline V gene sequence: CDR1 MNHEY, CDR2 SVGAGI. J lost 7 bases, V lost 4 bases, and 7 bases had no gene match. This CDR3 is 14 amino acids long. CDR3 sequence reads: CASSWGGTVNEQFF. As DNA, the CDR3 is TGTGCCAGCAGTTGGGGGGGTACTGTTAATGAGCAGTTCTTC.

This clonotype was observed many times. The chain couples TRBV25-1 to TRBJ2-7, with D tentatively TRBD2 (7 bases). V lost 3 bases and J 4 bases, leaving 22 bases between the germline ends. The CDR3 loop spans 17 amino acids. Germline lookup yields CDR1 MGHDK and CDR2 SYGVNS. The CDR3 DNA is TGTGCCAGCAGTGACCCCACCCTTGGGGGGGGGCGGTACGAGCAGTACTTC. This gives the protein CASSDPTLGGGRYEQYF.

This clonotype was detected a few times. The V and J genes are TRBV4-2 and TRBJ1-1, with TRBD1 matching 9 bases. The ends lost 4 bases at V and 6 bases at J; junction bases unmatched: 6. The CDR3 length is 14 residues. Germline V gene data show CDR1 as LGHNA and CDR2 as YNFKEQ. The CDR3 loop is CASSPTGGGAEAFF. CDR3 coding DNA: TGTGCCAGCAGCCCTACAGGGGGCGGTGCTGAAGCTTTCTTT.

Details on this clonotype: A much more abundant neighbour one base away suggests this may be a read error. This chain links TRBV5-1 with TRBJ2-3; tentatively, D is TRBD1 (6 bases). The end of the DNA fits TRBJ1-5 better, so the J call may be wrong. Looked up from germline, CDR1 is SGHRS and CDR2 is YFSETQ. The CDR3 is made up of 16 amino acids. The CDR3 protein is CASSPTSGGPTDTQHF. The DNA of the CDR3 is TGCGCCAGCAGCCCTACTAGCGGGGGGCCCACAGATACGCAGCATTTT.

This clonotype came up a few times. The chain carries TRBV23-1 and TRBJ2-7; 8 bases align to TRBD1. TRBV23-1 has ORF status, its function being uncertain. After removal of 8 bases from V and 7 bases from J, the junction contained 10 bases not matched to a gene. There are 13 residues in the CDR3. The CDR3 sequence is CASAGDRYFEQYV. CDR3 bases: TGCGCCAGCGCCGGGGACAGGTATTTTGAGCAGTACGTC.

This clonotype was picked up a small number of times. This chain links TRBV19 with TRBJ1-5; D unresolved. The CDR3 has 13 amino acids. Germline values: CDR1 LNHDA, CDR2 SQIVND (reference sequence). With 6 bases removed from V and 0 bases from J, the gap between germline ends came to 6 bases. The CDR3 loop is CASSVFSNQPQHF. In nucleotides, the CDR3 is TGTGCCAGTAGCGTCTTTAGCAATCAGCCCCAGCATTTT. The full variable domain, in which reference TRBV19 and TRBJ1-5 provide the parts outside the CDR3, is DGGITQSPKYLFRKEGQNVTLSCEQNLNHDAMYWYRQDPGQGLRLIYYSQIVNDFQKGDIAEGYSVSREKKESFPLTVTSAQKNPTAFYLCASSVFSNQPQHFGDGTRLSIL.

V is TRBV20-1 and J is TRBJ2-5; 9 bases fit TRBD2. This CDR3 has 19 amino acids. The V and J ends lost 3 bases and 2 bases, in that order; junction bases with no gene match: 19. Germline loops: CDR1 DFQATT, CDR2 SNEGSKA (reference sequence). The DNA for the CDR3 is TGCAGTGCTAGTTTATGGCGAGTCCTAGCGGGGCCTAATCAAGAGACCCAGTACTTC. Its protein product is CSASLWRVLAGPNQETQYF.

This chain uses TRBV20-1 with TRBJ2-1; the D is unclear. V lost 5 bases, J lost 0 bases, and 11 bases lay in between. Germline CDR1 and CDR2: DFQATT and SNEGSKA (reference sequence). The CDR3 length is 14 residues. The CDR3 coding sequence is TGCAGTGCTCCTCTACCGAGCTCCTACAATGAGCAGTTCTTC. As protein: CSAPLPSSYNEQFF.

This clonotype showed up just a few times. The rearrangement links TRBV5-6 to TRBJ2-3; D unresolved. Per germline, CDR1 SGHDT and CDR2 YYEEEE. Trimming took 4 bases from V and 7 from J, leaving 10 bases between them. The CDR3 loop spans 12 amino acids. For the CDR3, the DNA is TGTGCCAGCAGCGTGGCTCGAAATACGCAGTATTTT. Translating it yields CASSVARNTQYF.

This clonotype was found many times. The chain links TRBV5-1 to TRBJ1-4; D not resolved. There are 14 residues in the CDR3. CDR1 and CDR2 from the germline V gene are SGHRS and YFSETQ. Between the trimmed V and J ends, which lost 5 bases and 4 bases, there was a span of 12 bases. Here the CDR3 reads CASRSGSDNEKLFF. The CDR3 coding sequence is TGCGCCAGCAGATCGGGGTCTGATAATGAAAAACTGTTTTTT.

The chain uses TRBV6-2 or TRBV6-3 and TRBJ2-3; 9 nucleotides align to TRBD2. V was pared by 6 bases and J by 0 bases, with 13 bases of the junction left unmatched. The CDR3 loop spans 18 amino acids. Germline V gene lookup returns CDR1 MNHEY and CDR2 SVGEGT. CDR3 protein: CASRPLRGGWFSTDTQYF. The CDR3 DNA reads as TGTGCCAGCAGACCTCTGCGGGGGGGTTGGTTTAGCACAGATACGCAGTATTTT.

The chain uses TRBV5-6 and TRBJ2-7; D is unclear. Germline-derived CDR1 and CDR2 are SGHDT and YYEEEE. Trimming stripped 2 bases from V and 4 bases from J, with 10 bases between. CDR3 length: 13 residues. CDR3 loop: CASSFRRSYEQYV. The DNA for the CDR3 is TGTGCCAGCAGCTTTCGACGGAGTTACGAGCAGTACGTC.

The chain combines TRBV18 with TRBJ2-7; D may be TRBD1 (6 bases). V was clipped by 3 bases and J by 7 bases, with 16 bases between them. The CDR3 is 14 amino acids. Germline V lookup: CDR1 KGHSH, CDR2 LQKENI. In DNA form, the CDR3 reads TGTGCCAGCTCACCGGCCGGGACATCGTGGGAGCAGTACTTC. Protein product: CASSPAGTSWEQYF.